This is a list of T cell receptor beta chains from one sample in a study of metastatic and nonmetastatic thyroid tumors. TCRdb re-analyzed the PCR reads using MiXCR. The table shows some 4,300 clones, with 20% to 25% occurring only once. Sequenced: tumor tissue. These receptors originate from a male donor with papillary thyroid cancer or a benign thyroid nodule (not recorded which). Some clones in this sample may be carry-over from other donors' samples. Both conserved end residues are part of each CDR3. Fields, in order: clone size, D gene, J gene, V gene, CDR3 protein, CDR3 DNA. D genes are given only for firm matches. Clone size is not always given. Where it is, it says once, few, many or a class for expanded clones.

>-|-|TRBJ2-6|TRBV27
CASSSLSGANVLTF
TGTGCCAGCAGTTCATTATCTGGGGCCAACGTCCTGACTTTC
>-|TRBD2|TRBJ2-5|TRBV19
CASSFLAGAGETQYF
TGTGCCAGCAGTTTCCTAGCGGGAGCGGGAGAGACCCAGTACTTC
>large|TRBD1|TRBJ2-7|TRBV28
CASSLWSSRDRGKQYF
TGTGCCAGCAGTCTATGGTCGTCCCGGGACAGGGGAAAGCAGTACTTC
>-|-|TRBJ2-1|TRBV12-3/TRBV12-4
CASMNGVSYNEQFF
TGTGCCAGCATGAACGGTGTATCCTACAATGAGCAGTTCTTC
>few|-|TRBJ2-7|TRBV27
CASRWSGAYEQYF
TGTGCCAGCAGGTGGTCAGGGGCTTACGAGCAGTACTTC
>medium-sized|-|TRBJ2-1|TRBV9
CASSVVAGSSYNEQFF
TGTGCCAGCAGCGTAGTTGCAGGCAGCTCCTACAATGAGCAGTTCTTC
>few|-|TRBJ2-1|TRBV12-3/TRBV12-4
CASSRGILNDEQFF
TGTGCCAGCAGTCGCGGGATCCTTAACGATGAGCAGTTCTTC
>few|-|TRBJ1-1|TRBV28
CASSSDGWATATEAFF
TGTGCCAGCAGTTCAGATGGGTGGGCAACGGCCACTGAAGCTTTCTTT
>few|TRBD2|TRBJ2-7|TRBV27
CASSPGTSDNYEQYF
TGTGCCAGCAGTCCCGGGACTAGCGACAACTACGAGCAGTACTTC
>-|-|TRBJ1-1|TRBV12-3/TRBV12-4
CASVSTGVTEAFF
TGTGCCAGCGTAAGTACGGGGGTCACTGAAGCTTTCTTT
>medium-sized|TRBD2|TRBJ2-1|TRBV15
CATSGGTSGYNEQFF
TGTGCCACCAGCGGCGGGACTAGCGGATACAATGAGCAGTTCTTC
>medium-sized|TRBD1|TRBJ2-2|TRBV2
CASRGDRGQGTGELFF
TGTGCCAGCAGAGGGGACAGGGGGCAAGGCACCGGGGAGCTGTTTTTT
>few|-|TRBJ2-7|TRBV28
CASSLGSYEQYF
TGTGCCAGCAGTTTGGGATCCTACGAGCAGTACTTC
>once|-|TRBJ1-6|TRBV20-1
CSALPAGANSPLHF
TGCAGTGCCCTCCCCGCGGGTGCGAATTCACCCCTCCACTTT
>few|-|TRBJ1-5|TRBV6-1
CASGYRDLGNQPQHF
TGTGCCAGCGGCTACAGGGATTTGGGCAATCAGCCCCAGCATTTT
>many|-|TRBJ1-4|TRBV4-2
CASSQVHSLGEKLFF
TGTGCCAGCAGCCAAGTCCATTCTCTAGGTGAAAAACTGTTTTTT
>-|TRBD1|TRBJ1-6|TRBV11-1
CASSFAPVLTGGSPLHF
TGTGCCAGCAGCTTCGCCCCTGTTTTGACAGGGGGTTCACCCCTCCACTTT
>once|-|TRBJ2-7|TRBV28
CASSLIGGLQAYEQYF
TGTGCCAGCAGTTTAATCGGGGGGCTACAAGCCTACGAGCAGTACTTC
>medium-sized|TRBD1|TRBJ1-2|TRBV5-6
CASSFRYRGLGGYTF
TGTGCCAGCAGCTTTAGGTACAGGGGTTTAGGCGGCTACACCTTC
>-|-|TRBJ2-3|TRBV28
CASSFSAGLTDTQYF
TGTGCCAGCAGTTTTTCGGCAGGGCTGACAGATACGCAGTATTTT
>-|TRBD1|TRBJ1-3|TRBV10-2
CASSQDPGGLFSSGNTIYF
TGCGCCAGTAGCCAAGACCCAGGGGGCCTCTTTAGCTCTGGAAACACCATATATTTT
>-|TRBD1|TRBJ1-2|TRBV11-2
CASSFHPGQVSNYGYTF
TGTGCCAGCAGCTTTCATCCGGGACAGGTTTCTAACTATGGCTACACCTTC
>medium-sized|-|TRBJ1-3|TRBV14
CASSQDIRISGNTIYF
TGTGCCAGCAGCCAAGATATCCGTATCTCTGGAAACACCATATATTTT
>medium-sized|-|TRBJ1-2|TRBV5-1
CASSLSGGYGYTF
TGCGCCAGCAGCTTGTCCGGGGGCTATGGCTACACCTTC
>-|-|TRBJ2-2|TRBV24-1
CATTEDTGELFF
TGTGCCACCACAGAAGATACCGGGGAGCTGTTTTTT
>few|-|TRBJ2-6|TRBV6-1
CASSVLDSSGANFLTF
TGTGCCAGCAGTGTTCTGGACAGCTCTGGGGCTAACTTCCTGACTTTC
>-|TRBD1|TRBJ2-1|TRBV6-4
CASSAGTGGDEQFF
TGTGCCAGCAGCGCCGGGACAGGGGGGGATGAGCAGTTCTTC
>few|TRBD1|TRBJ2-7|TRBV10-3
CANGDRNHEQYF
TGTGCCAACGGGGACAGGAACCACGAGCAGTACTTC
>-|-|TRBJ1-2|TRBV6-2/TRBV6-3
CASSWQNYGYTF
TGTGCCAGCAGTTGGCAGAACTATGGCTACACCTTC
>-|-|TRBJ1-1|TRBV6-2/TRBV6-3
CASSTGWTEAFF
TGTGCCAGCAGTACAGGTTGGACTGAAGCTTTCTTT
>few|-|TRBJ1-2|TRBV6-1
CATHGSGEPLNGYTF
TGTGCCACTCATGGGAGCGGGGAACCGTTGAATGGCTACACCTTC
>medium-sized|-|TRBJ1-1|TRBV2
CASSETGLTTEAFF
TGTGCCAGCAGTGAAACAGGACTAACCACTGAAGCTTTCTTT
>-|TRBD2|TRBJ2-1|TRBV11-2
CASSSDSSGGAFEQFF
TGTGCCAGCAGCTCAGACTCTAGCGGGGGGGCCTTTGAGCAGTTCTTC
>many|-|TRBJ1-4|TRBV7-2
CASSIDTNEKLFF
TGTGCCAGCAGCATTGACACTAATGAAAAACTGTTTTTT
>-|-|TRBJ2-3|TRBV6-1
CASRLARTSTDTQYF
TGTGCCAGCAGACTTGCGCGTACTAGCACAGATACGCAGTATTTT
>few|TRBD2|TRBJ2-3|TRBV12-3/TRBV12-4
CASSWTSGSGTDTQYF
TGTGCCAGCAGTTGGACTAGCGGGAGTGGTACAGATACGCAGTATTTT
>many|-|TRBJ1-6|TRBV6-1
CASSESEQGNSPLHF
TGTGCCAGCAGTGAGTCCGAACAGGGCAATTCACCCCTCCACTTT
>few|-|TRBJ2-2|TRBV28
CASTRENTGELFF
TGTGCCAGCACCAGGGAAAACACCGGGGAGCTGTTTTTT
>many|-|TRBJ2-7|TRBV5-6
CASSLATGPDERYF
TGTGCCAGCAGCTTGGCTACGGGACCGGACGAGCGGTACTTC
>few|-|TRBJ2-3|TRBV11-2
CASSFGTDTQYF
TGTGCCAGCAGCTTTGGCACAGATACGCAGTATTTT
>-|-|TRBJ2-7|TRBV6-1
CASSELGGQGGNEQYF
TGTGCCAGCAGTGAATTGGGGGGGCAGGGAGGAAACGAGCAGTACTTC
>few|-|TRBJ2-2|TRBV12-3/TRBV12-4
CASSLGASRANTGELFF
TGTGCCAGCAGTTTAGGGGCCAGCAGGGCGAACACCGGGGAGCTGTTTTTT
>large|TRBD1|TRBJ1-1|TRBV28
CASRRDRITEAFF
TGTGCCAGCAGACGGGACAGGATCACTGAAGCTTTCTTT
>medium-sized|-|TRBJ2-1|TRBV5-6
CASSLWSSNEQFF
TGTGCCAGCAGCTTATGGAGCTCCAATGAGCAGTTCTTC
>many|-|TRBJ2-3|TRBV30
CAWSRGALASGDTQYF
TGTGCCTGGAGTCGGGGGGCCCTAGCGAGTGGGGATACGCAGTATTTT
>few|TRBD1|TRBJ1-5|TRBV6-6
CASSYSTGEDQPQHF
TGTGCCAGCAGTTACTCGACAGGGGAAGATCAGCCCCAGCATTTT
>-|-|TRBJ1-4|TRBV6-1
CASRKDLYGGEKLFF
TGTGCCAGCAGAAAAGACCTTTACGGGGGTGAAAAACTGTTTTTT
>-|TRBD1|TRBJ1-2|TRBV27
CASSARSGTGVGGYTF
TGTGCCAGCAGTGCTCGATCTGGGACAGGGGTGGGTGGCTACACCTTC